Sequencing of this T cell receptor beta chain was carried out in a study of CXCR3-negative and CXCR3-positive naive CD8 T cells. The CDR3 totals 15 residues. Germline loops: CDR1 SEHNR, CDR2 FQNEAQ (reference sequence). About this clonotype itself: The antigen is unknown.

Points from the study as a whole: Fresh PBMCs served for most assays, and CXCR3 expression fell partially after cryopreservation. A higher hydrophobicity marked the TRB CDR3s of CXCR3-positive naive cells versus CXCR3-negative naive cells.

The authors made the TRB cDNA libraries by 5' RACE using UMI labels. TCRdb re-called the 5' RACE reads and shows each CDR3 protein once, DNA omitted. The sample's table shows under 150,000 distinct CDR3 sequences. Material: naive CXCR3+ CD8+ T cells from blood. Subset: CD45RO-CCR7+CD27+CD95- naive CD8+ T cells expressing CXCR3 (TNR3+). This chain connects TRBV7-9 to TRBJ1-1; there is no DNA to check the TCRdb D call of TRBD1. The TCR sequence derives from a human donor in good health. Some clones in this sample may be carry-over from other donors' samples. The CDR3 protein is CASSPKVAGGEEAFF.